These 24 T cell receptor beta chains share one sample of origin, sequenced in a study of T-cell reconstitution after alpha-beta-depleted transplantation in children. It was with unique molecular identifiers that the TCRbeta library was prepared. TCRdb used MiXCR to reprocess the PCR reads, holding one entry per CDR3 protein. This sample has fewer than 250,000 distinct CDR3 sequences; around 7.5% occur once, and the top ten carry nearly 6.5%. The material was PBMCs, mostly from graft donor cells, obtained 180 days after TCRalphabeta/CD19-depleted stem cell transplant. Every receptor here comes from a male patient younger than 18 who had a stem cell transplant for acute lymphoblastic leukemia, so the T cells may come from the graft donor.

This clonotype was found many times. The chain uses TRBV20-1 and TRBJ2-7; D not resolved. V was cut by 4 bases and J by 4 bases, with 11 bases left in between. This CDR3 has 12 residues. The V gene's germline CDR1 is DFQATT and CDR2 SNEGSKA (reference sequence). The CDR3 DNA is TGCAGTGCTATTTCGACTGTGTACGAGCAGTACTTC. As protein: CSAISTVYEQYF.

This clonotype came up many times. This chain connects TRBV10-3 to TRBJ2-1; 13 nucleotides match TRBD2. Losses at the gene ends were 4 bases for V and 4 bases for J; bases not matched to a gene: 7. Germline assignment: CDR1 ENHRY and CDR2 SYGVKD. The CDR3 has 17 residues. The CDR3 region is CAISGRLAGGGYNEQFF. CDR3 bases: TGTGCCATCAGTGGGCGACTAGCGGGAGGAGGGTACAATGAGCAGTTCTTC.

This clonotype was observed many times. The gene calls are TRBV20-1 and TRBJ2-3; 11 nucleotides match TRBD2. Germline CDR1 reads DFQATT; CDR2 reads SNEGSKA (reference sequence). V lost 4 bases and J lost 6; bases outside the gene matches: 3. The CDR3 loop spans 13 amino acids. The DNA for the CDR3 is TGCAGTGCTATAGCGGGGGGGCGGGATACGCAGTATTTT. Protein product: CSAIAGGRDTQYF.

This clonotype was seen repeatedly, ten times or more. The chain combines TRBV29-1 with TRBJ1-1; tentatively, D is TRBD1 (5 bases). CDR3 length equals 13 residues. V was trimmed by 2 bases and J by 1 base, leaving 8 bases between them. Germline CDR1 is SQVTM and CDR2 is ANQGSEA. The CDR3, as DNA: TGCAGCGTTGAAAGGGACTGGAACACTGAAGCTTTCTTT. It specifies CSVERDWNTEAFF.

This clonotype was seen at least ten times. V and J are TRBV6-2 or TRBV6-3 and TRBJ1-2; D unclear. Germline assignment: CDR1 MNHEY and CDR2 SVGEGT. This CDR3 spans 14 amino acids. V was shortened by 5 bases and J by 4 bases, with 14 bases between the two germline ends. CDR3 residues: CASSPPRWVYGYTF. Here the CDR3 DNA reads TGTGCCAGCAGTCCCCCCCGTTGGGTCTATGGCTACACCTTC.

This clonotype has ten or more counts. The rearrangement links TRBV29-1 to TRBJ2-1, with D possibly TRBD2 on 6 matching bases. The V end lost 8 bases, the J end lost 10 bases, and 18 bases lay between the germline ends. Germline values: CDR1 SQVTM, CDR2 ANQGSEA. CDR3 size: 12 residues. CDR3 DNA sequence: TGCAGCTACACGACGGCGGGGAAGGAGCAGTTCTTC. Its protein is CSYTTAGKEQFF.

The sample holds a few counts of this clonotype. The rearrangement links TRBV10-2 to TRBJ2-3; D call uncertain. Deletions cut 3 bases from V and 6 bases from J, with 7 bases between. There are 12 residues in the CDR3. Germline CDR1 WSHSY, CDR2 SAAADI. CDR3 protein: CASSEWMDTQYF. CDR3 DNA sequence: TGCGCCAGCAGTGAATGGATGGATACGCAGTATTTT.

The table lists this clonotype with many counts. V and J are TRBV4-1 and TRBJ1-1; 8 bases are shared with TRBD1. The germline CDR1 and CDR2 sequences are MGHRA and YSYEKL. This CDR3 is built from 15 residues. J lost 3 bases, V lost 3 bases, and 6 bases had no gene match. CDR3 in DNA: TGCGCCAGCAGCCACGACAGGGGCAGGGACACTGAAGCTTTCTTT. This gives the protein CASSHDRGRDTEAFF.

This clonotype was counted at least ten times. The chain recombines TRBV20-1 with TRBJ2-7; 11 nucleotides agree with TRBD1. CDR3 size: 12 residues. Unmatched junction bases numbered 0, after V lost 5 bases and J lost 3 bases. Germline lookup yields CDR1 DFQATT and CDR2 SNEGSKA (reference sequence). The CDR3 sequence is CSAGTGGYEQYF. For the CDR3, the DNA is TGCAGTGCTGGGACAGGGGGCTACGAGCAGTACTTC.

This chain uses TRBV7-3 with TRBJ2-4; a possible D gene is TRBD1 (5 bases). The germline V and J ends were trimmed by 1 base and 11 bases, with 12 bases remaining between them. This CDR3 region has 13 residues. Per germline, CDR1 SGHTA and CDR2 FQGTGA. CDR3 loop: CASSLNQGTVQYF. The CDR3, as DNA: TGTGCCAGCAGCTTAAATCAGGGAACGGTTCAGTACTTC.

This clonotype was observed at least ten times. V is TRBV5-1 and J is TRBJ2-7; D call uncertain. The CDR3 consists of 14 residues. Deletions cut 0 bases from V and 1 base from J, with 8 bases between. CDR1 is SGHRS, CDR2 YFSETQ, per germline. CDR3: CASSLAPLSYEQYF. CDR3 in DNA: TGCGCCAGCAGCTTGGCACCACTATCCTACGAGCAGTACTTC. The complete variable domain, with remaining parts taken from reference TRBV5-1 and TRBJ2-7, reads KAGVTQTPRYLIKTRGQQVTLSCSPISGHRSVSWYQQTPGQGLQFLFEYFSETQRNKGNFPGRFSGRQFSNSRSEMNVSTLELGDSALYLCASSLAPLSYEQYFGPGTRLTVT.

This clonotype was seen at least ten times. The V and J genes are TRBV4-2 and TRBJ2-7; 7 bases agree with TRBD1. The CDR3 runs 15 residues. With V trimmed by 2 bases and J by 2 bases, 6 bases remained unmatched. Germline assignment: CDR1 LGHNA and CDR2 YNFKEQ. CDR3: CASSQQEDRTYEQYF. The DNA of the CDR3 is TGTGCCAGCAGCCAACAGGAGGACAGGACCTACGAGCAGTACTTC.

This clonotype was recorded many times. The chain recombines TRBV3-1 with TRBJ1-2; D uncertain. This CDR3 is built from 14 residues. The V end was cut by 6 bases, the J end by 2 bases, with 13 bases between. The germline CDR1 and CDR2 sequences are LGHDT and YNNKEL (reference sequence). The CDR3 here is CASRKEGRNYGYTF. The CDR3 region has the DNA TGTGCCAGCAGAAAAGAGGGCAGGAACTATGGCTACACCTTC.

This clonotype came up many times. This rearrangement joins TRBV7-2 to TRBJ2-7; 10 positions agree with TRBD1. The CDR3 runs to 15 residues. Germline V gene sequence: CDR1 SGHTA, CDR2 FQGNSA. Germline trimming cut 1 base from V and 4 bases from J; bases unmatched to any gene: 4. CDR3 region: CASSLGTGGPYEQYF. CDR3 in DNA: TGTGCCAGCAGCTTAGGGACAGGGGGTCCATACGAGCAGTACTTC.

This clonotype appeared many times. The CDR3 coding sequence is TGTGCCAGCACCGCTGAACCCTACGAGCAGTACTTC. Protein: CASTAEPYEQYF. V usage is TRBV12-3 or TRBV12-4 and J usage is TRBJ2-7; the D is unclear. This CDR3 contains 12 residues. Trimming shortened V by 7 bases and J by 2 bases, and 9 bases separated the two germline ends.

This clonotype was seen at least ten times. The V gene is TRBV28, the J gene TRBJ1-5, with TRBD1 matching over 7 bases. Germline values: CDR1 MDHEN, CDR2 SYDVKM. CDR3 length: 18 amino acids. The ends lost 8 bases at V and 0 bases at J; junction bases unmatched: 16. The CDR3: CASGSGQRGVYSNQPQHF. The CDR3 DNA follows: TGTGCCAGCGGATCGGGACAGCGGGGGGTTTATAGCAATCAGCCCCAGCATTTT.

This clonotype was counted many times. The CDR3 sequence: CASSFDSLHLYGYTF. CDR3 coding DNA: TGTGCCAGCAGCTTCGACAGCCTACACCTTTATGGCTACACCTTC. This sequence joins TRBV3-1 and TRBJ1-2; TRBD1 is a possible D gene (5 bases). The length of the CDR3 is 15 residues. Germline assignment: CDR1 LGHDT and CDR2 YNNKEL (reference sequence). V lost 5 bases, J lost 5 bases, and 18 bases lay in between.

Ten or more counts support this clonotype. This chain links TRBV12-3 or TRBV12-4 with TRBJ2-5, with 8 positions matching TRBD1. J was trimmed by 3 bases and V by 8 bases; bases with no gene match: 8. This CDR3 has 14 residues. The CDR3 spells CASGAPGQEETQYF. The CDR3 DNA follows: TGTGCCAGCGGGGCCCCGGGACAGGAAGAGACCCAGTACTTC.

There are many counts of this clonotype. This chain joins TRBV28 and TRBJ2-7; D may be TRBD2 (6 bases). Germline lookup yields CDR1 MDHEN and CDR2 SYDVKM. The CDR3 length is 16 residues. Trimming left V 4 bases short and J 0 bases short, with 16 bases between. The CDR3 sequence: CASSSEREPLSYEQYF. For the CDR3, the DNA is TGTGCCAGCAGTTCAGAACGGGAGCCTCTCTCCTACGAGCAGTACTTC.

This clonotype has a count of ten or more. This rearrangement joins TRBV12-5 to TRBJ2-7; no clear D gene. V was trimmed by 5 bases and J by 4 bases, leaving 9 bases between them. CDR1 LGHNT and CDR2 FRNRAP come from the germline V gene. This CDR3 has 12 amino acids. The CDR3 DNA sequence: TGTGCTAGTGGTCCCTCCGCGTACGAGCAGTACTTC. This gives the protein CASGPSAYEQYF.

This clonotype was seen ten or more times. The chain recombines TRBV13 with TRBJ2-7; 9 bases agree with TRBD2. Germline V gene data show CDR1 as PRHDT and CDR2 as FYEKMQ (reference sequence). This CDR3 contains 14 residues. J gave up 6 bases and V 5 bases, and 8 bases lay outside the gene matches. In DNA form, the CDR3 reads TGTGCCAGCAGCCAAACGGGACTAGCATCCGAGCAGTACTTC. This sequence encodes CASSQTGLASEQYF.

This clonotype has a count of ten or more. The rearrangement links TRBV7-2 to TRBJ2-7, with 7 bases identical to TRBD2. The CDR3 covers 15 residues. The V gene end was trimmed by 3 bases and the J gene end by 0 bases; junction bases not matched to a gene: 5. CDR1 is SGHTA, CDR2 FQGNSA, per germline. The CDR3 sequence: CASSLGGTSSYEQYF. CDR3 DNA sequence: TGTGCCAGCAGCTTGGGGGGGACGAGCTCCTACGAGCAGTACTTC. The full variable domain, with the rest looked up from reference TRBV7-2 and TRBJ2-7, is GAGVSQSPSNKVTEKGKDVELRCDPISGHTALYWYRQSLGQGLEFLIYFQGNSAPDKSGLPSDRFSAERTGGSVSTLTIQRTQQEDSAVYLCASSLGGTSSYEQYFGPGTRLTVT.

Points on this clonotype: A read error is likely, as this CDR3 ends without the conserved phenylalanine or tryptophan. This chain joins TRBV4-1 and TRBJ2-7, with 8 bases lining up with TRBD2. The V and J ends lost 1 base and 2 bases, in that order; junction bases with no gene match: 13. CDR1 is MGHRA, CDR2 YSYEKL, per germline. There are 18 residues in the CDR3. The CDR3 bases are TGCGCCAGCAGCCAAGGTGGTGTAGCGGGGTTGGGAACCTACGAGCAGTACTCC. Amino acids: CASSQGGVAGLGTYEQYS.

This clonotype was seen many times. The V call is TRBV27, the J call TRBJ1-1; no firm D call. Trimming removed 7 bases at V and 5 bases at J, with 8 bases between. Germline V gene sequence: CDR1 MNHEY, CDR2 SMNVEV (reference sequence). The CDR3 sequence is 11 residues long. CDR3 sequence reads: CASTLGTEAFF. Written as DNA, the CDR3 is TGTGCCAGCACCCTGGGGACTGAAGCTTTCTTT.